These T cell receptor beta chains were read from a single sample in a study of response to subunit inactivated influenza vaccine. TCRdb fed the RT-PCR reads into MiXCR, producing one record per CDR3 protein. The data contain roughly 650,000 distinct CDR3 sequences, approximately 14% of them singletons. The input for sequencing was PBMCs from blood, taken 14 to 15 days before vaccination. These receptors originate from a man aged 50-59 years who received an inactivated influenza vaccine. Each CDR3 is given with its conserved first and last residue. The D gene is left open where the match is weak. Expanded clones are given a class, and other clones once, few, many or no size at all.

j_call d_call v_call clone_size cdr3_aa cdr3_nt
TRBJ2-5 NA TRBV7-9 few CASSQPSGLGETQYF TGTGCCAGCAGCCAACCCTCAGGACTGGGAGAGACCCAGTACTTC
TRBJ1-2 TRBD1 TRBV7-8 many CASSMTGGYGYTF TGTGCCAGCAGCATGACAGGGGGGTATGGCTACACCTTC
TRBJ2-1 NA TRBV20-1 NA CSARGPIPWSEQFF TGCAGTGCTAGAGGTCCGATTCCATGGTCCGAGCAGTTCTTC
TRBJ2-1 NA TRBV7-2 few CASSTMGTAREQFF TGTGCCAGCAGCACAATGGGGACCGCAAGGGAGCAGTTCTTC
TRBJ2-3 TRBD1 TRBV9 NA CASSKEDRAGDTQYF TGTGCCAGCAGCAAAGAAGACAGGGCGGGAGATACGCAGTATTTT
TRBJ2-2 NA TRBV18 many CASSPTANTGELFF TGTGCCAGCTCACCTACAGCTAACACCGGGGAGCTGTTTTTT
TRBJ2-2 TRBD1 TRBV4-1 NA CASSPDRGRAGELFF TGCGCCAGCAGCCCCGACAGGGGGCGGGCCGGGGAGCTGTTTTTT
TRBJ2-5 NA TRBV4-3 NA CASSQESWAGETQYF TGCGCCAGCAGCCAAGAATCATGGGCTGGTGAGACCCAGTACTTC
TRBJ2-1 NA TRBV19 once CAGLKRYLYNEQFF TGTGCCGGGCTTAAGCGTTACCTTTACAATGAGCAGTTCTTC
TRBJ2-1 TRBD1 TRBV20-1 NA CSARFYRGRLNDEQFF TGCAGTGCTAGGTTTTACAGGGGGCGACTTAATGATGAGCAGTTCTTC
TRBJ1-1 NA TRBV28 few CASSSRRVLNTEAFF TGTGCCAGCAGTTCCAGACGGGTACTGAACACTGAAGCTTTCTTT
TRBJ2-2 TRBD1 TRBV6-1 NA CASRGSRTGLTGELFF TGTGCCAGCCGGGGAAGTCGGACAGGCCTCACCGGGGAGCTGTTTTTT
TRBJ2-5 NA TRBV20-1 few CSASRERGIQETQYF TGCAGTGCTAGCCGGGAGAGGGGGATCCAAGAGACCCAGTACTTC
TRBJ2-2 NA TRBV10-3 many CAISAPGDGELFF TGTGCCATCAGTGCTCCGGGGGACGGGGAGCTGTTTTTT
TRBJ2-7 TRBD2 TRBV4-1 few CASSHRAGALDEQYF TGCGCCAGCAGCCATCGAGCGGGGGCCCTTGACGAGCAGTACTTC
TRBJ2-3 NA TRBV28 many CASRSRGTDTQYF TGTGCCAGCAGGTCTAGGGGAACAGATACGCAGTATTTT
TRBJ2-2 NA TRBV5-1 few CASSLGVRELFF TGCGCCAGCAGCTTGGGTGTCCGGGAGCTGTTTTTT
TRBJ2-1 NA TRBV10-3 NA CAIRGDSYNEQFF TGTGCCATCCGGGGCGATTCCTACAATGAGCAGTTCTTC
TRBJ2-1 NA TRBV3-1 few CASSLGGFELYEQFF TGTGCCAGCAGCCTTGGGGGATTCGAATTATATGAGCAGTTCTTC
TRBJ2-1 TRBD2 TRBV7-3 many CASSPTSGAYNEQFF TGTGCCAGCAGTCCAACTAGCGGGGCGTACAATGAGCAGTTCTTC
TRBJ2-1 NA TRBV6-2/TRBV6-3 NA CASSYFGNEQFF TGTGCCAGCAGTTATTTTGGCAATGAGCAGTTCTTC
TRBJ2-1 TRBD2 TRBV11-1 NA CASSTGTSGSLRSYNEQFF TGTGCCAGCAGCACCGGGACTAGCGGAAGCCTCCGATCCTACAATGAGCAGTTCTTC
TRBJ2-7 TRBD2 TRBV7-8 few CASSWTSGIPYEQYF TGTGCCAGCAGCTGGACTAGCGGAATACCCTACGAGCAGTACTTC
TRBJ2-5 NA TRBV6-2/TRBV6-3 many CASSYSLARETQYF TGTGCCAGCAGTTACTCGCTAGCTCGGGAGACCCAGTACTTC
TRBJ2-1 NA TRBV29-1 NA CSVDSSSYNEQFF TGCAGCGTTGATAGCAGCTCCTACAATGAGCAGTTCTTC
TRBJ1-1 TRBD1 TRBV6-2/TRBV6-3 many CASSYLGQGITEAFF TGTGCCAGCAGTTACCTGGGACAGGGGATCACTGAAGCTTTCTTT
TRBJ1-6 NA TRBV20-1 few CSARGNRANNSPLHF TGCAGTGCTAGAGGCAACAGGGCTAATAATTCACCCCTCCACTTT
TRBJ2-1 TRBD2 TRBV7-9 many CASSSTSGGYNEQFF TGTGCCAGCAGCTCGACTAGCGGGGGCTACAATGAGCAGTTCTTC
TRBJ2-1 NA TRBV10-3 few CAISDLSYNEQFF TGTGCCATCAGTGATCTCTCCTACAATGAGCAGTTCTTC
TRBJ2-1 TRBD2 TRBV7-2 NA CASSDGLAGPRYEQFF TGTGCCAGCAGCGACGGACTAGCGGGACCCCGCTATGAGCAGTTCTTC
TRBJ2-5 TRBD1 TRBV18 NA CASSRDRAPGTQYF TGTGCCAGCTCACGTGACAGGGCCCCAGGGACCCAGTACTTC
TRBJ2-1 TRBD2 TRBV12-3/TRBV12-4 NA CASSFNTPSGSHF TGTGCCAGCAGTTTCAACACACCTAGCGGGTCTCACTTC
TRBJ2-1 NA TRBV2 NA CASSAGGTLTEEQFF TGTGCCAGCAGTGCAGGCGGAACTTTAACTGAGGAGCAGTTCTTC